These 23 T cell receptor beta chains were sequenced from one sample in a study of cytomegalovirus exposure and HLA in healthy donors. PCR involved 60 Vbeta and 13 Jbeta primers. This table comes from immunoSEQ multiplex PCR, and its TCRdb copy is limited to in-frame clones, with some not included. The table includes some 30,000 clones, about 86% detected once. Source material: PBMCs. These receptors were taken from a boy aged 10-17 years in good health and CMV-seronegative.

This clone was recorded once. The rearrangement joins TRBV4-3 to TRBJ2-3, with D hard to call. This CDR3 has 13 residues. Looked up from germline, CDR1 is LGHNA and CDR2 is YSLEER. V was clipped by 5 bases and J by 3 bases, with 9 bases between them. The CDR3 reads CASSYGPTDTQYF. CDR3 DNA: TGCGCCAGCAGCTATGGGCCAACAGATACGCAGTATTTT.

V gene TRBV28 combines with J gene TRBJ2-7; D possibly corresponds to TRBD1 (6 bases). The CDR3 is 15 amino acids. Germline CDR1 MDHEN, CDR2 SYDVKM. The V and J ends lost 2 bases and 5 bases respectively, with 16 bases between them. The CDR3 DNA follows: TGTGCCAGCAGTTTAGGGGGACACTCTTCCGACGAGCAGTACTTC. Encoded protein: CASSLGGHSSDEQYF. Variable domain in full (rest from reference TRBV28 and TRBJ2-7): DVKVTQSSRYLVKRTGEKVFLECVQDMDHENMFWYRQDPGLGLRLIYFSYDVKMKEKGDIPEGYSVSREKKERFSLILESASTNQTSMYLCASSLGGHSSDEQYFGPGTRLTVT.

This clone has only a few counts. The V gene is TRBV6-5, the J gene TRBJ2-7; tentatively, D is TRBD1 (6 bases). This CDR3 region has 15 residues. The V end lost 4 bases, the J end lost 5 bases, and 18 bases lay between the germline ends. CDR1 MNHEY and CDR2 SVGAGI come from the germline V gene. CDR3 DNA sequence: TGTGCCAGCAGTTCCCTCGGAACAGGGTCCCACGAGCAGTACTTC. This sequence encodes CASSSLGTGSHEQYF.

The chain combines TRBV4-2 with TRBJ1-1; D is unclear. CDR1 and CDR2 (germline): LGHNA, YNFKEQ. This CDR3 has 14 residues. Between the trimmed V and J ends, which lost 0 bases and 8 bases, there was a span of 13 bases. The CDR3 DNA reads TGTGCCAGCAGCCAAGATAGTGATCCCAGGGAAGCTTTCTTT. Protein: CASSQDSDPREAFF.

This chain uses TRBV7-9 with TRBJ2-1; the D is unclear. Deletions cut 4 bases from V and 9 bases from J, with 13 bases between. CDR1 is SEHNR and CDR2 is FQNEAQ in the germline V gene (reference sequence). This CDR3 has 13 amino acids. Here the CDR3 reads CASSSRRLGEQFF. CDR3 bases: TGTGCCAGCAGCTCCCGGAGACTTGGTGAGCAGTTCTTC.

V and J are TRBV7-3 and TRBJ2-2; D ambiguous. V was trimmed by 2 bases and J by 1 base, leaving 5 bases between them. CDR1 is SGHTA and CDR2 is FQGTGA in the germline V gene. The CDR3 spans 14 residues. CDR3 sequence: CASSLFRNTGELFF. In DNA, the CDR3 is TGTGCCAGCAGCTTATTCAGGAACACCGGGGAGCTGTTTTTT.

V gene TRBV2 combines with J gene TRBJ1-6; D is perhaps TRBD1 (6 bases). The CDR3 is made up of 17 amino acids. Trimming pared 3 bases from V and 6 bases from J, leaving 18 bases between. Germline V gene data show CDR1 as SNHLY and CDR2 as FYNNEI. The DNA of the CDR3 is TGTGCCAGCAGTGATTTCAGGGACATTTGGTTTAATTCACCCCTCCACTTT. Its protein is CASSDFRDIWFNSPLHF. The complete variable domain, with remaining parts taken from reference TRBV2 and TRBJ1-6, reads EPEVTQTPSHQVTQMGQEVILRCVPISNHLYFYWYRQILGQKVEFLVSFYNNEISEKSEIFDDQFSVERPDGSNFTLKIRSTKLEDSAMYFCASSDFRDIWFNSPLHFGNGTRLTVT.

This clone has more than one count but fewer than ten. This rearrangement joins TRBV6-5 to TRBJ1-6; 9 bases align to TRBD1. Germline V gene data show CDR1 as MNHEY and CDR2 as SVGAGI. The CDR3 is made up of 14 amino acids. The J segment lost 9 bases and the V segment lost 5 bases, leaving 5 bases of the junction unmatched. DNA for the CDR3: TGTGCCAGCAGTCGGGACAGGGAGGGTTCACCCCTCCACTTT. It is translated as CASSRDREGSPLHF.

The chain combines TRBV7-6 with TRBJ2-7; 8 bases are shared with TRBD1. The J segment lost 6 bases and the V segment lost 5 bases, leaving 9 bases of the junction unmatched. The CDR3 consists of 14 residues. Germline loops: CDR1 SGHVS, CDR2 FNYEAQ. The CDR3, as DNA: TGTGCCAGCAGCAAGGGACAGGCCGGTTTCGAGCAGTACTTC. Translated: CASSKGQAGFEQYF.

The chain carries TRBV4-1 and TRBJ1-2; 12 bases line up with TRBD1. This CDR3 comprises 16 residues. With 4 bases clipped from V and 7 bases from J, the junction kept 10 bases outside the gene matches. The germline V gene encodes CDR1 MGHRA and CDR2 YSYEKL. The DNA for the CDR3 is TGCGCCAGCAGCCCGGGAGGGGACAGGGGGCGTTTTGGCTACACCTTC. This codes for CASSPGGDRGRFGYTF.

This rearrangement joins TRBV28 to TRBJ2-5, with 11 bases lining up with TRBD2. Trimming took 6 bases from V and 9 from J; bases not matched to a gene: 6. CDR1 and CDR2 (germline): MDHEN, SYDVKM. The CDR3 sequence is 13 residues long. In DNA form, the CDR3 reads TGTGCCAGCAGAACTAGCGGGGGCAGGCCCCAGTACTTC. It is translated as CASRTSGGRPQYF.

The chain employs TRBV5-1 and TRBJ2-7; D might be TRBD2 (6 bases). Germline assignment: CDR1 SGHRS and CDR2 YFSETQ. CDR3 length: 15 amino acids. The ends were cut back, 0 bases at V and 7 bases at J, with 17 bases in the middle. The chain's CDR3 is CASSLGAASRGEQYF. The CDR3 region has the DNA TGCGCCAGCAGCTTGGGGGCAGCCTCTCGGGGGGAGCAGTACTTC.

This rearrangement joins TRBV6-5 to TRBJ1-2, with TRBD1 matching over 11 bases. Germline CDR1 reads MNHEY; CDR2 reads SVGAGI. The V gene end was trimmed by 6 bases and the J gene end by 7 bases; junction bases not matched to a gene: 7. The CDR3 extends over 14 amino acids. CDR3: CASSDAGQGGGYTF. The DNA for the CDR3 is TGTGCCAGCAGCGATGCGGGACAGGGGGGTGGCTACACCTTC.

The chain's CDR3 is CSVVVASSGANVLTF. In nucleotides, the CDR3 is TGCAGCGTTGTGGTAGCGAGCTCTGGGGCCAACGTCCTGACTTTC. J is TRBJ2-6 and V is TRBV29-1; D might be TRBD2 (5 bases). V was shortened by 4 bases and J by 0 bases, with 10 bases between the two germline ends. The CDR3 is made up of 15 amino acids. Germline values: CDR1 SQVTM, CDR2 ANQGSEA. Complete variable domain (other parts from reference TRBV29-1 and TRBJ2-6): SAVISQKPSRDICQRGTSLTIQCQVDSQVTMMFWYRQQPGQSLTLIATANQGSEATYESGFVIDKFPISRPNLTFSTLTVSNMSPEDSSIYLCSVVVASSGANVLTFGAGSRLTVL.

The chain's CDR3 is CASSLVEGVETQYF. CDR3 coding DNA: TGTGCCAGCAGCTTAGTCGAAGGGGTCGAGACCCAGTACTTC. The rearrangement links TRBV7-9 to TRBJ2-5; a possible D gene is TRBD1 (5 bases). Germline loops: CDR1 SEHNR, CDR2 FQNEAQ (reference sequence). Trimming stripped 1 base from V and 5 bases from J, with 11 bases between. The CDR3 is made up of 14 amino acids.

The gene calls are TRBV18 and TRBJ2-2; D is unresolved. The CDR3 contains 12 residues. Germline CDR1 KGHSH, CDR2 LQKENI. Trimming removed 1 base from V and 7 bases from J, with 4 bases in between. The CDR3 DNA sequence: TGTGCCAGCTCACCACGAGGCGGGGAGCTGTTTTTT. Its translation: CASSPRGGELFF.

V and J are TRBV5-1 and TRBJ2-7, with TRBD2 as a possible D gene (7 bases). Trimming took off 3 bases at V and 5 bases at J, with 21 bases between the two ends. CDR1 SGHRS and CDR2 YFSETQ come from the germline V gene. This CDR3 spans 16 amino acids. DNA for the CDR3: TGCGCCAGCAGCTGGGGAGGGGGAGGGTTCGGGGACGAGCAGTACTTC. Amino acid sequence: CASSWGGGGFGDEQYF.

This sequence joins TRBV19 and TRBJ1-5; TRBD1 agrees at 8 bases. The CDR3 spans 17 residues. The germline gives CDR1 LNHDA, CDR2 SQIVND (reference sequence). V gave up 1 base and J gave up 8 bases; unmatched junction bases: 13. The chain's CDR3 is CASSIVSPTGGFKPQHF. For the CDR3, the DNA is TGTGCCAGTAGTATAGTGTCCCCCACAGGGGGATTTAAGCCCCAGCATTTT.

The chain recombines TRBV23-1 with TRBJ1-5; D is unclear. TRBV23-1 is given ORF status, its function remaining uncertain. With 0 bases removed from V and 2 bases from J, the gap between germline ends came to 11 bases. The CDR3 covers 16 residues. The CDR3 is CASSQSYPRGNQPQHF. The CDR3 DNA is TGCGCCAGCAGTCAATCCTACCCCCGTGGCAATCAGCCCCAGCATTTT.

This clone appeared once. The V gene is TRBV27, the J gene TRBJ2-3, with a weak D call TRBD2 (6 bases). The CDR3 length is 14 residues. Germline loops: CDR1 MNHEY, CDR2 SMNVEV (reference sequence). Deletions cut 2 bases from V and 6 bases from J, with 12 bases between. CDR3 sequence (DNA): TGTGCCAGCAGTTTAGAGGGACTGGGGGATACGCAGTATTTT. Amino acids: CASSLEGLGDTQYF.

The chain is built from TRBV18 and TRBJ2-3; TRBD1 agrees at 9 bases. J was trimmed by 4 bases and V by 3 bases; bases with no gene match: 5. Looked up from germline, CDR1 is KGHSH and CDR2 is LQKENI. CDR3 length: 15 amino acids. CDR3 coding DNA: TGTGCCAGCTCACCTATGGGACAGGGTGCAGATACGCAGTATTTT. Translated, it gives CASSPMGQGADTQYF.

The CDR3 protein is CASMERDYSYEQYF. CDR3 bases: TGTGCCAGCATGGAGCGGGACTACTCCTACGAGCAGTACTTC. The chain uses TRBV6-1 and TRBJ2-5, with TRBD2 identical over 7 bases. The assigned J gene may be wrong: the sequence end matches TRBJ2-7 better. There are 14 residues in the CDR3. Germline assignment: CDR1 MNHNS and CDR2 SASEGT.

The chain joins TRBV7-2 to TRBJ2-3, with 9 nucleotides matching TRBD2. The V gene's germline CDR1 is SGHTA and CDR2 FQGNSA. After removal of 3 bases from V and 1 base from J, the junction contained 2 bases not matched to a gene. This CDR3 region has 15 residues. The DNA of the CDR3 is TGTGCCAGCAGCTTGCGGGGGGGCGGCACAGATACGCAGTATTTT. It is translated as CASSLRGGGTDTQYF.